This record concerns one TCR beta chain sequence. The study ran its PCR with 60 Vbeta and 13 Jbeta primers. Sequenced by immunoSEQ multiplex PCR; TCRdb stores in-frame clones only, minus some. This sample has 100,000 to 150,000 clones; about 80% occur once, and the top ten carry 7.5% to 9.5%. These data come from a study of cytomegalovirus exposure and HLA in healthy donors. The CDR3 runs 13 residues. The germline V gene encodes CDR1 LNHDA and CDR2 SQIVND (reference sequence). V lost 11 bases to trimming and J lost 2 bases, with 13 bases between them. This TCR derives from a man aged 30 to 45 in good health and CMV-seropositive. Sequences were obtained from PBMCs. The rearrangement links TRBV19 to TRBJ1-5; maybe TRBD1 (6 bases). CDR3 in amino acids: CAVSQGGNQPQHF. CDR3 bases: TGTGCCGTGTCACAGGGAGGCAATCAGCCCCAGCATTTT.